The 29 T cell receptor beta chains presented below share a single source sample, sequenced in a study of blood T cell repertoires in COVID-19. Libraries were prepared by immunoSEQ multiplex PCR; TCRdb keeps only in-frame clonotypes and omits some of them. The sample holds about 26,000 clones; about 90% are singletons and the top ten take about 11%. The sequencing sample was made of peripheral blood. Receptor source: a man between 65 and 85 years old with acute or convalescent COVID-19.

The chain employs TRBV9 and TRBJ2-3; no clear D. This CDR3 comprises 13 residues. CDR1 is SGDLS and CDR2 is YYNGEE in the germline V gene. Trimming left V 0 bases short and J 1 base short, with 3 bases between. CDR3 bases: TGTGCCAGCAGCGTAGCGGGCACAGATACGCAGTATTTT. Translated: CASSVAGTDTQYF.

The rearrangement joins TRBV6-5 to TRBJ2-5; TRBD1 agrees at 7 bases. The germline gives CDR1 MNHEY, CDR2 SVGAGI. The CDR3 runs to 15 residues. After removal of 2 bases from V and 5 bases from J, the junction contained 8 bases not matched to a gene. This CDR3 reads CASSYETGLRETQYF. The CDR3 region has the DNA TGTGCCAGCAGTTACGAGACAGGGCTGAGGGAGACCCAGTACTTC.

V gene TRBV10-3 combines with J gene TRBJ1-4; TRBD1 is a possible D gene (5 bases). The CDR3 is made up of 17 amino acids. V was cut by 3 bases and J by 0 bases, with 14 bases left in between. Per the germline V gene, CDR1 is ENHRY and CDR2 is SYGVKD. The CDR3 is CAISDPTTDATNEKLFF. The DNA for the CDR3 is TGTGCCATCAGTGACCCAACGACAGACGCAACTAATGAAAAACTGTTTTTT.

This sequence joins TRBV11-1 and TRBJ2-1; D unclear. CDR3 length: 12 residues. Germline V gene lookup returns CDR1 SGHAT and CDR2 FQDESV (reference sequence). Trimming pared 4 bases from V and 4 bases from J, leaving 5 bases between. The CDR3 nucleotides read TGTGCCAGCAGCTCCCTATACAATGAGCAGTTCTTC. Protein product: CASSSLYNEQFF.

The J gene is TRBJ1-1, the V gene TRBV18, with 10 bases aligning to TRBD1. CDR3 size: 15 residues. V gave up 3 bases and J gave up 6 bases; unmatched junction bases: 7. Germline-derived CDR1 and CDR2 are KGHSH and LQKENI. CDR3 loop: CASSPDRGQIAEAFF. The CDR3 nucleotides are TGTGCCAGCTCACCCGACAGGGGGCAGATCGCTGAAGCTTTCTTT.

V is TRBV19 and J is TRBJ2-7; TRBD1 aligns across 7 bases. The V gene's germline CDR1 is LNHDA and CDR2 SQIVND (reference sequence). V trimming: 4 bases; J trimming: 3 bases; junction bases outside the gene matches: 3. The CDR3 runs to 13 residues. CDR3 sequence (DNA): TGTGCCAGTAGTAGGGACAGCCGCTACGAGCAGTACTTC. Encoded protein: CASSRDSRYEQYF.

The count of this clone is one. The chain combines TRBV5-1 with TRBJ1-2, with 10 bases matching TRBD1. The germline V gene has CDR1 SGHRS and CDR2 YFSETQ. V shed 0 bases and J 8 bases; nucleotides not matched to a gene: 7. This CDR3 has 15 amino acids. The CDR3 region is CASSLGGQGVRGYTF. The DNA of the CDR3 is TGCGCCAGCAGCTTGGGTGGACAGGGGGTCCGCGGCTACACCTTC.

The gene calls are TRBV3-1 (or the pseudogene TRBV3-2) and TRBJ2-3; TRBD2 matches at 7 bases. Germline CDR1 LGHDT, CDR2 YNNKEL (reference sequence). The CDR3 is 17 residues long. V gave up 1 base and J gave up 4 bases; unmatched junction bases: 11. The CDR3 region has the DNA TGTGCCAGCAGCCAAGTGTGGGGCGGGAGTGGAGCAGATACGCAGTATTTT. This translates into CASSQVWGGSGADTQYF.

The CDR3 reads CASSSFRLAGGGTDTQYF. The CDR3 DNA sequence: TGTGCCAGCAGTTCTTTCCGACTAGCGGGAGGGGGCACAGATACGCAGTATTTT. The chain links TRBV6-2 or TRBV6-3 to TRBJ2-3; 14 bases agree with TRBD2. With 4 bases clipped from V and 1 base from J, the junction kept 7 bases outside the gene matches. CDR3 size: 18 residues. Looked up from germline, CDR1 is MNHEY and CDR2 is SVGEGT.

This clone came up once. This chain connects TRBV19 to TRBJ2-5; 12 nucleotides line up with TRBD2. The CDR3 sequence is 18 residues long. Germline trimming cut 1 base from V and 1 base from J; bases unmatched to any gene: 7. The germline V gene has CDR1 LNHDA and CDR2 SQIVND (reference sequence). CDR3 DNA sequence: TGTGCCAGTAGTATAGTTGGACCGGGACTAGCGGGCCAAGAGACCCAGTACTTC. Translating it yields CASSIVGPGLAGQETQYF. The whole variable domain, filled in from reference TRBV19 and TRBJ2-5, reads DGGITQSPKYLFRKEGQNVTLSCEQNLNHDAMYWYRQDPGQGLRLIYYSQIVNDFQKGDIAEGYSVSREKKESFPLTVTSAQKNPTAFYLCASSIVGPGLAGQETQYFGPGTRLLVL.

This clone was detected once. The chain joins TRBV7-9 to TRBJ1-1; unclear D gene. With 8 bases removed from V and 0 bases from J, the gap between germline ends came to 10 bases. Germline values: CDR1 SEHNR, CDR2 FQNEAQ (reference sequence). CDR3 length: 13 residues. CDR3 loop: CASSEEMNTEAFF. The CDR3 region has the DNA TGTGCCAGCTCGGAGGAAATGAACACTGAAGCTTTCTTT.

The chain combines TRBV5-1 with TRBJ2-1; 8 bases are a match to TRBD2. The CDR3 has 15 amino acids. Germline loops: CDR1 SGHRS, CDR2 YFSETQ. The V gene end was trimmed by 4 bases and the J gene end by 7 bases; junction bases not matched to a gene: 10. DNA of the CDR3: TGCGCCAGCAGCGTTAGCGGGGTCGATGCTAATGAGCAGTTCTTC. This gives the protein CASSVSGVDANEQFF.

The chain carries TRBV28 and TRBJ2-5, with a tentative D call TRBD2 (6 bases). The CDR3 extends over 13 amino acids. CDR1 MDHEN and CDR2 SYDVKM come from the germline V gene. Trimming shortened V by 6 bases and J by 1 base, and 9 bases separated the two germline ends. CDR3 coding DNA: TGTGCCAGCAGGCGGGACCCCCAAGAGACCCAGTACTTC. This translates into CASRRDPQETQYF.

V gene TRBV6-2 or TRBV6-3 combines with J gene TRBJ2-3; the match to TRBD2 covers 7 bases. This CDR3 contains 16 residues. With 0 bases clipped from V and 6 bases from J, the junction kept 9 bases outside the gene matches. CDR1 MNHEY and CDR2 SVGEGT come from the germline V gene. The CDR3 loop is CASSYSSGMSSDTQYF. DNA for the CDR3: TGTGCCAGCAGTTACTCCAGCGGGATGAGTTCGGATACGCAGTATTTT.

This clone was detected once. The V and J genes are TRBV9 and TRBJ2-3, with 7 bases aligning to TRBD2. V shed 1 base and J 0 bases; nucleotides not matched to a gene: 5. The CDR3 runs 16 residues. Germline V CDR1 and CDR2: SGDLS, YYNGEE. The CDR3 nucleotides are TGTGCCAGCAGCGTAATGGGGGGGATTAGCACAGATACGCAGTATTTT. Translating it yields CASSVMGGISTDTQYF.

By frequency in the sample, this clone is medium-sized. This rearrangement joins TRBV7-8 to TRBJ1-5, with a weak D call TRBD1 (6 bases). The CDR3 extends over 15 amino acids. V shed 1 base and J shed 6 bases, with 13 bases lying between them. Germline CDR1 and CDR2: SGHVS and FQNEAQ. Written as DNA, the CDR3 is TGTGCCAGCAGCTTAGTGATACAGGGCGGTCAGCCCCAGCATTTT. It specifies CASSLVIQGGQPQHF.

The rearrangement joins TRBV9 to TRBJ2-1, with TRBD2 matching over 10 bases. The CDR3 covers 15 residues. V lost 0 bases, J lost 5 bases, and 2 bases stayed unmatched. Germline values: CDR1 SGDLS, CDR2 YYNGEE. The CDR3 sequence is CASSVGTSGDNEQFF. The CDR3, as DNA: TGTGCCAGCAGCGTAGGAACTAGCGGGGACAATGAGCAGTTCTTC.

The rearrangement joins TRBV27 to TRBJ2-7; a possible D gene is TRBD2 (5 bases). CDR3 length: 13 amino acids. Germline lookup yields CDR1 MNHEY and CDR2 SMNVEV (reference sequence). Deletions cut 2 bases from V and 1 base from J, with 6 bases between. The CDR3: CASSLGESYEQYF. In DNA, the CDR3 is TGTGCCAGCAGTTTAGGGGAGTCCTACGAGCAGTACTTC.

The chain carries TRBV7-8 and TRBJ1-5; 7 bases align to TRBD1. There are 14 residues in the CDR3. V shed 5 bases and J 3 bases; nucleotides not matched to a gene: 4. Germline V gives CDR1 SGHVS, CDR2 FQNEAQ. CDR3 nucleotide sequence: TGTGCCAGCAGCCTAGACAGGGTCAATCAGCCCCAGCATTTT. Its translation: CASSLDRVNQPQHF.

The DNA for the CDR3 is TGTGCCAGCAGCTTTCGACAGGGTTTCTCCTACGAGCAGTACTTC. Translating gives CASSFRQGFSYEQYF. The chain has TRBV9 and TRBJ2-7; 7 positions match TRBD1. In germline, CDR1 is SGDLS, CDR2 YYNGEE. This CDR3 comprises 15 residues. The V and J ends lost 4 bases and 0 bases, in that order; junction bases with no gene match: 7.

The chain uses TRBV6-2 or TRBV6-3 and TRBJ2-7; 10 bases agree with TRBD1. V lost 0 bases, J lost 3 bases, and 17 bases stayed unmatched. The CDR3 sequence is 20 residues long. Germline CDR1 is MNHEY and CDR2 is SVGEGT. DNA for the CDR3: TGTGCCAGCAGTTACTCATTGGCCGGGACAGGGGTTTTATCGGGCTACGAGCAGTACTTC. Residues: CASSYSLAGTGVLSGYEQYF.

The chain employs TRBV6-1 and TRBJ1-3, with 9 nucleotides matching TRBD1. V trimming: 6 bases; J trimming: 2 bases; junction bases outside the gene matches: 2. Germline CDR1 reads MNHNS; CDR2 reads SASEGT. This CDR3 is 14 amino acids long. The CDR3 region has the DNA TGTGCCAGCAGCCGGGACAGGGCTGGAAACACCATATATTTT. This sequence encodes CASSRDRAGNTIYF.

The V gene is TRBV14, the J gene TRBJ2-3, with 8 bases that match TRBD2. Germline V gene sequence: CDR1 SGHDN, CDR2 FVKESK. Germline trimming cut 8 bases from V and 1 base from J; bases unmatched to any gene: 5. The CDR3 consists of 14 residues. DNA for the CDR3: TGTGCCAGCGGAGCGGGAGCTGGCACAGATACGCAGTATTTT. It translates to CASGAGAGTDTQYF.

The rearrangement joins TRBV29-1 to TRBJ2-3, with TRBD2 identical over 10 bases. CDR3 length: 16 residues. Germline V gene data show CDR1 as SQVTM and CDR2 as ANQGSEA. V lost 1 base and J lost 0; bases outside the gene matches: 4. As DNA, the CDR3 is TGCAGCGTTGAAGGACTAGCGGGTTCTAGCACAGATACGCAGTATTTT. Translating it yields CSVEGLAGSSTDTQYF.

The chain links TRBV6-5 to TRBJ1-4, with 9 bases fitting TRBD1. Trimming cost V 5 bases and J 5 bases; bases outside gene matches: 6. This CDR3 is 15 amino acids long. The germline CDR1 and CDR2 sequences are MNHEY and SVGAGI. CDR3 DNA: TGTGCCAGCAGTAGGATGACAGGGGGGAATGAAAAACTGTTTTTT. Encoded protein: CASSRMTGGNEKLFF.

This clone appeared a single time. The chain carries TRBV25-1 and TRBJ1-2; 12 bases are a match to TRBD1. The trim removed 1 base at V and 5 bases at J, leaving 5 bases unmatched. CDR3 length equals 16 residues. Per germline, CDR1 MGHDK and CDR2 SYGVNS. The DNA of the CDR3 is TGTGCCAGCAGTGAATTAGGGACAGGGGGCGCGTATGGCTACACCTTC. This gives the protein CASSELGTGGAYGYTF.

CDR3 DNA: TGCGCCAGCAGCTCGAGGACAGGGAGTCAAGATACGCAGTATTTT. Protein: CASSSRTGSQDTQYF. The V gene is TRBV5-1, the J gene TRBJ2-3, with 8 bases fitting TRBD1. Trimming removed 3 bases from V and 5 bases from J; junction bases left unmatched: 8. Germline-derived CDR1 and CDR2 are SGHRS and YFSETQ. The CDR3 length is 15 residues.

The genes are TRBV19 and TRBJ2-5, with TRBD2 matching 7 bases. This CDR3 comprises 15 residues. V shed 0 bases, J shed 3 bases, and the junction held 4 bases outside the gene matches. The germline V gene has CDR1 LNHDA and CDR2 SQIVND (reference sequence). Here the CDR3 reads CASSIDGRPEETQYF. The CDR3 coding sequence is TGTGCCAGTAGTATAGACGGGAGGCCGGAAGAGACCCAGTACTTC.

The chain links TRBV25-1 to TRBJ1-1, with 9 bases aligning to TRBD1. V shed 8 bases, J shed 7 bases, and the junction held 8 bases outside the gene matches. Germline CDR1 is MGHDK and CDR2 is SYGVNS. This CDR3 has 13 amino acids. The CDR3 reads CASVGQGWGEAFF. CDR3 DNA: TGTGCCAGCGTTGGACAGGGGTGGGGTGAAGCTTTCTTT.